This is a list of T cell receptor beta chains from one sample in a study of cytomegalovirus exposure and HLA in healthy donors. Assay used: immunoSEQ multiplex PCR; TCRdb lists only in-frame clones, some missing. The sample holds about 130,000 clones; 88% are singletons and the top ten take about 1.4%. The sequenced sample was PBMCs. These receptors were taken from a man aged 25 to 40 in good health and CMV-seronegative. The conserved cysteine and the conserved F or W are not part of the CDR3 here. Each record gives: D gene, V gene, J gene, CDR3 protein. D genes are given only for firm matches.

TRBD2,TRBV23-1,TRBJ2-7,ASSQPPLAGGVHEQY
-,TRBV7-2,TRBJ1-2,ASSLSPGIYGYT
-,TRBV7-2,TRBJ1-1,ASSLTGETEAF
-,TRBV19,TRBJ2-1,ASSVLAHNEQF
TRBD2,TRBV5-1,TRBJ2-1,ASSSSSGSHEQF
-,TRBV10-1,TRBJ2-7,ASRAAGEGEEYYEQY
-,TRBV10-1,TRBJ1-1,ASSEGFEATEAF
-,TRBV7-2,TRBJ2-7,ASSRSASAGLSYEQY
-,TRBV6-6,TRBJ1-2,ASSYADYGYT
TRBD1,TRBV11-3,TRBJ2-7,ASSGTGVEQY
-,TRBV5-4,TRBJ2-5,ASSQTGTKQETQY
TRBD1,TRBV30,TRBJ2-5,AWSILTGGTETQY
-,TRBV27,TRBJ2-3,ASSSTTTWADTQY
-,TRBV30,TRBJ2-1,AWSARRGTYNEQF
-,TRBV30,TRBJ2-3,AWRGNTDTQY
TRBD1,TRBV6-5,TRBJ1-1,ASRPDRDDEAF
TRBD2,TRBV2,TRBJ2-1,ASRATSGNYNEQF
TRBD2,TRBV9,TRBJ2-5,ASSVDAGGQETQY
-,TRBV7-9,TRBJ1-4,ASSSGSPSNEKLF
-,TRBV7-9,TRBJ1-3,ASSLGGVQSGSEGNTIY
TRBD1,TRBV2,TRBJ2-1,ASSWDRGRASGPYNEQF
TRBD1,TRBV7-2,TRBJ1-4,ASSLTGDEKLF
-,TRBV5-1,TRBJ1-1,ASSLDGLPGSNTEAF
-,TRBV29-1,TRBJ2-7,SVLSRGDYEQY
-,TRBV7-9,TRBJ2-3,ASSLIPVTGYTDTQY
-,TRBV5-1,TRBJ2-7,ASRPGSSYEQY
-,TRBV6-6,TRBJ1-2,ASSYNWAVDNYGYT
-,TRBV4-1,TRBJ2-3,ASSHPPPRTDTQY
TRBD2,TRBV4-1,TRBJ2-5,ASSQGLAGVYETQY
-,TRBV6-1,TRBJ2-3,ASSGSYLQDTQY
-,TRBV29-1,TRBJ2-5,SLNDGEETQY
-,TRBV15,TRBJ2-7,ATMTDSQGNYEQY
TRBD2,TRBV30,TRBJ2-7,AWSQTSGRAHEQY
-,TRBV2,TRBJ1-2,ASSEGTVYGYT
-,TRBV18,TRBJ2-5,ASSPGHQETQY
-,TRBV30,TRBJ2-2,AWGGANTGKLF
-,TRBV6-7,TRBJ2-7,ASSSGRGTGEQY
TRBD2,TRBV27,TRBJ2-1,ASSFLGVWTSGIYEQF
-,TRBV4-2,TRBJ1-1,ASSQEQENTEAF
TRBD1,TRBV28,TRBJ1-5,ASSLRDRGINSNQPQH